The rows below give T cell receptor beta chains drawn from one sample of a study of blood T cell repertoires in COVID-19. Measured with immunoSEQ multiplex PCR; TCRdb has only the in-frame clones, and not every one. This repertoire shows fewer than 70,000 clones, 84% found once; its top ten account for more than 7%. Sequences were obtained from peripheral blood. These TCRs come from a man in his fifties or sixties with active COVID-19. CDR3s include the opening cysteine and the closing phenylalanine or tryptophan. D genes are given only for firm matches. Not all rows give a size; the values are once, few, many and, for expanded clones, a class.

abundance,v_gene,j_gene,d_gene,CDR3nt,CDR3aa
.,TRBV7-2,TRBJ2-1,.,TGTGCCAGCAGCCCCGGACTCAACAATGAGCAGTTCTTC,CASSPGLNNEQFF
.,TRBV18,TRBJ1-1,.,TGTGCCAGCTCACCATCGGGGGCTGAAGCTTTCTTT,CASSPSGAEAFF
.,TRBV18,TRBJ1-4,.,TGTGCCAGCTCACTAACAGGAGTTTTTAATGAAAAACTGTTTTTT,CASSLTGVFNEKLFF
.,TRBV12-3/TRBV12-4,TRBJ1-1,.,TGTGCCAGCAGTTTTAGGGGGAGCCCTGAAGCTTTCTTT,CASSFRGSPEAFF
.,TRBV5-4,TRBJ1-1,.,TGTGCCAGCAGCTTGACGGCGGGCACTGAAGCTTTCTTT,CASSLTAGTEAFF
.,TRBV9,TRBJ2-7,.,TGTGCCAGCAGCGTAGGGGTAGGGGACGAGCAGTACTTC,CASSVGVGDEQYF
.,TRBV4-2,TRBJ2-5,.,TGTGCCAGCAGCCCAAACAGGGCTTTGCTGGGGACCCAGTACTTC,CASSPNRALLGTQYF
.,TRBV5-1,TRBJ1-2,TRBD1,TGCGCCAGCAGCTCGACAGGGGTGGATCTAGGAGGCTACACCTTC,CASSSTGVDLGGYTF
.,TRBV5-1,TRBJ1-1,TRBD1,TGCGCCAGCAGGACCCGCCCTCAGGGGGACACTGAAGCTTTCTTT,CASRTRPQGDTEAFF
.,TRBV6-6,TRBJ2-1,.,TGTGCCAGCAGTGAGGAGGCGAATGAGCAGTTCTTC,CASSEEANEQFF
.,TRBV6-5,TRBJ1-2,TRBD1,TGTGCCAGCAGTCTTAAGACAGGGAGCGGAGGCTACACCTTC,CASSLKTGSGGYTF
.,TRBV11-2,TRBJ2-7,.,TGTGCCAGCAGCCCACCGGGAACGCAGTCCTACGAGCAGTACTTC,CASSPPGTQSYEQYF
once,TRBV18,TRBJ2-7,TRBD1,TGTGCCAGCTCCCCTGGGACAGGGTATAGCTACGAGCAGTACTTC,CASSPGTGYSYEQYF
.,TRBV21-1,TRBJ2-1,.,TGTGCCAGCAGCAAAGCTGGGCCAACTCACTCCTACAATGAGCAGTTCTTC,CASSKAGPTHSYNEQFF
.,TRBV27,TRBJ1-3,TRBD1,TGTGCCAGCAGAAGGGCCGGGACAGGGGGCGATCGTTCTGGAAACACCATATATTTT,CASRRAGTGGDRSGNTIYF
.,TRBV5-1,TRBJ2-7,TRBD1,TGCGCCAGCAGCCTCCGGGACAGGGGGCTCAACGAGCAGTACTTC,CASSLRDRGLNEQYF
.,TRBV11-2,TRBJ1-2,.,TGTGCCAGCAGCTTAGTCGGGACACTACCGAAGGGCTACACCTTC,CASSLVGTLPKGYTF
.,TRBV3-1/TRBV3-2,TRBJ2-7,.,TGTGCCAGCAGCCAAGTGGGGGGAACCTACGAGCAGTACTTC,CASSQVGGTYEQYF
once,TRBV28,TRBJ1-2,TRBD1,TGTGCCAGCACCCCGCCAGGGGGGTACTATGGCTACACCTTC,CASTPPGGYYGYTF
few,TRBV27,TRBJ1-5,TRBD1,TGTGCCAGCAGTTTCTCCGGGACAGTTAATCAGCCCCAGCATTTT,CASSFSGTVNQPQHF
few,TRBV5-8,TRBJ1-2,.,TGTGCCAGCACCGTCCAGGGTTATGGCTACACCTTC,CASTVQGYGYTF
.,TRBV3-1/TRBV3-2,TRBJ1-4,.,TGTGCCAGCAGCCAGGGGGCGAACGAAAAACTGTTTTTT,CASSQGANEKLFF
.,TRBV7-9,TRBJ1-1,TRBD1,TGTGCCAGCAGCTACAGGGGGTTCACTGAAGCTTTCTTT,CASSYRGFTEAFF
.,TRBV5-4,TRBJ2-4,TRBD2,TGTGCCAGCAGTGGGGGGGGAGCGGGCGGAAACATTCAGTACTTC,CASSGGGAGGNIQYF
once,TRBV29-1,TRBJ2-1,TRBD1,TGCAGCGTTGTGCGTGACAGGGGGACTGAGCAGTTCTTC,CSVVRDRGTEQFF
.,TRBV11-3,TRBJ2-3,.,TGTGCCAGCAGCACGTATTGGGGGGACACAGATACGCAGTATTTT,CASSTYWGDTDTQYF
.,TRBV2,TRBJ2-7,.,TGTGCCAGCAGTTACAGTTACGAGCAGTACTTC,CASSYSYEQYF
.,TRBV3-1/TRBV3-2,TRBJ1-2,TRBD1,TGTGCCAGCAGCCAGGGCGACACCTCAGGGGGCGATGGCCAGAAGTGCGGCTACACCTTC,CASSQGDTSGGDGQKCGYTF